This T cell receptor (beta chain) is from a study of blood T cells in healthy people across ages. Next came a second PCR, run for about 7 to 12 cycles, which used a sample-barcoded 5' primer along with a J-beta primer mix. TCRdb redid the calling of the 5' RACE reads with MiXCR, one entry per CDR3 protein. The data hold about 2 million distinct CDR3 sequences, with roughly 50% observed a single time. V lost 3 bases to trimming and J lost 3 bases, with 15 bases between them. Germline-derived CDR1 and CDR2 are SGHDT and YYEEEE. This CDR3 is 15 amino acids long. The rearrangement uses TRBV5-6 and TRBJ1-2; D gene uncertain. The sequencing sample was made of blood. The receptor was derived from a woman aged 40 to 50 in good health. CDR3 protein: CASSYPHDRDYGYTF. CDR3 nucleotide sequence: TGTGCCAGCAGCTACCCCCATGACCGTGACTATGGCTACACCTTC.